The 16 T cell receptor beta chains below all came from one sample that was sequenced in a study of spatial heterogeneity in lung cancer. Using its own MiXCR run on the 5' RACE reads, TCRdb lists one record per CDR3 protein. The table includes 2,800 or so distinct CDR3 sequences, 49% detected once. Antigens of these TCRs are unknown. Study-wide findings and caveats: One measure, the expanded intratumoral alpha and beta TCR count, tracked tumor mutation counts.

Time point in this sample: sample taken at primary tumor resection. The sequenced sample was lung tumor tissue, obtained at surgery. These receptors all come from a male donor with early-stage non-small cell lung cancer.

This clonotype appeared a few times. This beta chain slipped into a library made for alpha chains as a stray read, so its size is not meaningful. The chain carries TRBV20-1 and TRBJ2-3; 7 bases match TRBD2. V shed 6 bases and J 4 bases; nucleotides not matched to a gene: 7. Looked up from germline, CDR1 is DFQATT and CDR2 is SNEGSKA (reference sequence). This CDR3 is built from 13 residues. CDR3 coding DNA: TGCAGTGCGGTTCCTAGCGGCGCAGATACGCAGTATTTT. Translated: CSAVPSGADTQYF.

Of note for this clonotype: This beta chain turned up in a library designed for alpha chains; as an off-target read, its abundance says little. The CDR3 loop reads CASSFYRGGGSGANVLTF. Here the CDR3 DNA reads TGTGCCAGCAGCTTCTACAGGGGAGGAGGCTCTGGGGCCAACGTCCTGACTTTC. The gene calls are TRBV5-6 and TRBJ2-6, with D perhaps matching TRBD1 (7 bases). V lost 2 bases and J 0 bases, leaving 15 bases between the germline ends. The CDR3 runs 18 residues. Germline V lookup: CDR1 SGHDT, CDR2 YYEEEE.

Remarks on this clonotype: Within a library made for alpha chains, this beta chain is off target, and its count is uninformative. The gene calls are TRBV28 and TRBJ2-2; D is unresolved. This CDR3 is built from 15 residues. The V end lost 6 bases, the J end lost 3 bases, and 14 bases lay between the germline ends. The germline V gene encodes CDR1 MDHEN and CDR2 SYDVKM. The DNA for the CDR3 is TGTGCCAGCAGGTTGGCATCGTCCGACACCGGGGAGCTGTTTTTT. It specifies CASRLASSDTGELFF. The variable domain in full, completed from reference TRBV28 and TRBJ2-2, reads DVKVTQSSRYLVKRTGEKVFLECVQDMDHENMFWYRQDPGLGLRLIYFSYDVKMKEKGDIPEGYSVSREKKERFSLILESASTNQTSMYLCASRLASSDTGELFFGEGSRLTVL.

For this clonotype: This beta chain appears as a stray read in a library generated for alpha chains; its size is not informative. V is TRBV6-2 or TRBV6-3 and J is TRBJ2-7; D ambiguous. CDR3 length: 12 amino acids. CDR1 is MNHEY and CDR2 is SVGEGT in the germline V gene. V was cut by 7 bases and J by 2 bases, with 9 bases left in between. The CDR3 DNA sequence: TGTGCCAGCAAGGACGGTCCCTACGAGCAGTACTTC. Protein: CASKDGPYEQYF.

The count of this clonotype is one. The size of this beta chain means little, since it is a stray read in a library made for alpha chains. The J gene is TRBJ2-3, the V gene TRBV5-1; D not certain. Germline loops: CDR1 SGHRS, CDR2 YFSETQ. Trimming stripped 1 base from V and 4 bases from J, with 13 bases between. The CDR3 covers 15 residues. The CDR3 DNA follows: TGCGCCAGCAGCTTGATACAGTGGTCTTCAGATACGCAGTATTTT. It translates to CASSLIQWSSDTQYF.

This clonotype is medium-sized (0.01 to 0.1%). The library was built for alpha chains, so this beta chain is an off-target read and its size means little. The rearrangement links TRBV10-3 to TRBJ2-5; D remains unclear. Trimming took 8 bases from V and 2 from J, leaving 21 bases between them. Looked up from germline, CDR1 is ENHRY and CDR2 is SYGVKD. CDR3 length equals 16 residues. CDR3 in DNA: TGTGCCATCCAAGGCGGAGCCGGGCTAATTCAAGAGACCCAGTACTTC. Its protein product is CAIQGGAGLIQETQYF.

About this clonotype itself: The library was designed around alpha chains, so this beta chain is a stray read whose abundance carries little weight. V usage is TRBV20-1 and J usage is TRBJ2-1; 9 nucleotides match TRBD2. The germline V gene encodes CDR1 DFQATT and CDR2 SNEGSKA (reference sequence). This CDR3 spans 16 amino acids. V shed 1 base, J shed 10 bases, and the junction held 14 bases outside the gene matches. The CDR3 here is CSARVGVAGAWVEQFF. CDR3 nucleotide sequence: TGCAGTGCTAGAGTCGGAGTAGCGGGGGCCTGGGTAGAGCAGTTCTTC.

Points on this clonotype: A library made for alpha chains picked up this beta chain off target, so its size means little. The chain joins TRBV5-1 to TRBJ2-5, with D uncertain. V gave up 2 bases and J gave up 0 bases, with 8 bases separating them. The germline CDR1 and CDR2 sequences are SGHRS and YFSETQ. This CDR3 region has 14 residues. The CDR3 DNA is TGCGCCAGCAGCTTAGAGACAAACCAAGAGACCCAGTACTTC. Protein: CASSLETNQETQYF.

Regarding this clonotype: Within a library made for alpha chains, this beta chain is off target, and its count is uninformative. The J gene is TRBJ1-6, the V gene TRBV7-6; D call uncertain. The CDR3 spans 13 residues. V was shortened by 6 bases and J by 7 bases, with 10 bases between the two germline ends. Germline CDR1 SGHVS, CDR2 FNYEAQ. CDR3 DNA sequence: TGTGCCAGCAGGATTCCCGGGAATTCACCCCTCCACTTT. This codes for CASRIPGNSPLHF.

The count of this clonotype is one. Being off target in a library aimed at alpha chains, this beta chain has a size of little meaning. The chain uses TRBV7-2 and TRBJ1-1; unclear D gene. CDR3 length: 15 residues. Between the trimmed V and J ends, which lost 2 bases and 1 base, there was a span of 11 bases. Germline lookup yields CDR1 SGHTA and CDR2 FQGNSA. The CDR3 spells CASSLNMVTNTEAFF. For the CDR3, the DNA is TGTGCCAGCAGCTTAAATATGGTTACGAACACTGAAGCTTTCTTT.

With respect to this clonotype: Because the library targeted alpha chains, this beta chain is an off-target read whose size means little. The chain joins TRBV28 to TRBJ2-7, with D tentatively TRBD2 (6 bases). Germline V gene lookup returns CDR1 MDHEN and CDR2 SYDVKM. CDR3 length: 15 amino acids. Trimming took 7 bases from V and 7 from J, leaving 23 bases between them. The CDR3 region is CASKRPGLPSREQYF. The CDR3 nucleotides read TGTGCCAGCAAACGACCGGGACTTCCGAGTAGGGAGCAGTACTTC.

This clonotype has more than one count but fewer than ten. Since it is a stray read in a library aimed at alpha chains, this beta chain has a size that is not meaningful. The V gene is TRBV25-1, the J gene TRBJ1-2, with D perhaps TRBD1 (5 bases). The CDR3 consists of 15 residues. Trimming pared 1 base from V and 2 bases from J, leaving 11 bases between. Germline CDR1 is MGHDK and CDR2 is SYGVNS. Here the CDR3 DNA reads TGTGCCAGCAGTGAATCGGGACTCCAGAACTATGGCTACACCTTC. Encoded protein: CASSESGLQNYGYTF.

About this clonotype itself: For a library built for alpha chains, this beta chain is a stray read; little rests on its size. The rearrangement joins TRBV5-1 to TRBJ2-3, with no clear D. V gave up 5 bases and J gave up 6 bases, with 13 bases separating them. Germline CDR1 and CDR2: SGHRS and YFSETQ. The CDR3 has 13 amino acids. For the CDR3, the DNA is TGCGCCAGCAGTTTCTGGGGAAGGGATACGCAGTATTTT. It yields the protein CASSFWGRDTQYF.

Details on this clonotype: Since the library was made to target alpha chains, this beta chain is a stray read and its abundance is not meaningful. This chain links TRBV4-1 with TRBJ2-6; D is unresolved. Between the trimmed V and J ends, which lost 0 bases and 0 bases, there was a span of 9 bases. CDR1 and CDR2 from the germline V gene are MGHRA and YSYEKL. This CDR3 contains 17 residues. The CDR3 loop reads CASSQERQASGANVLTF. CDR3 DNA: TGCGCCAGCAGCCAAGAAAGACAAGCCTCTGGGGCCAACGTCCTGACTTTC.

Regarding this clonotype: This beta chain is an off-target read within a library intended for alpha chains, so its frequency means little. V gene TRBV27 combines with J gene TRBJ2-7; D ambiguous. V was pared by 7 bases and J by 1 base, with 14 bases between. This CDR3 has 14 amino acids. Germline V gene lookup returns CDR1 MNHEY and CDR2 SMNVEV (reference sequence). CDR3 amino acids: CASTSHLRSYEQYF. The CDR3 nucleotides are TGTGCCAGCACTTCTCACTTGCGGTCCTACGAGCAGTACTTC.

This clonotype rates as medium-sized. Because this beta chain is a stray read in a library intended to capture alpha chains, its abundance should not be given much weight. The J gene is TRBJ1-5, the V gene TRBV12-3 or TRBV12-4; D unclear. V was pared by 5 bases and J by 0 bases, with 8 bases between. This CDR3 has 14 amino acids. CDR3 region: CASSITDSNQPQHF. The CDR3 DNA sequence: TGTGCCAGCAGTATTACAGATAGCAATCAGCCCCAGCATTTT.